This is a list of T cell receptor beta chains from one sample in a study of shared clonotypes between healthy human individuals. Sequencing was performed with immunoSEQ multiplex PCR; in TCRdb, only in-frame clones are kept and a portion is missing. The top ten clones hold approximately 2% of a sample with more than 550,000 clones, just under 75% of them seen once. What was sequenced was memory CD4+ T cells sorted from blood. Every receptor here comes from a woman aged 30 to 39 in good health. Both conserved end residues are part of each CDR3. A D gene is named only where the DNA matches it firmly. Where a row states a size, it is once, few, many or the class of an expanded clone; other rows omit it.

clone_size	d_call	j_call	v_call	cdr3_aa	cdr3_nt
NA	NA	TRBJ2-2	TRBV6-5	CASRRTDTGELFF	TGTGCCAGCAGGCGGACGGACACCGGGGAGCTGTTTTTT
NA	NA	TRBJ2-7	TRBV19	CASSSTGTHYEQYF	TGTGCCAGTAGTAGCACCGGGACCCACTACGAGCAGTACTTC
NA	NA	TRBJ2-5	TRBV7-8	CASSLGRGGKETQYF	TGTGCCAGCAGCTTAGGTCGTGGCGGGAAGGAGACCCAGTACTTC
NA	NA	TRBJ1-2	TRBV6-1	CASSESDGIDGYTF	TGTGCCAGCAGTGAATCGGACGGGATCGATGGCTACACCTTC
NA	TRBD2	TRBJ2-3	TRBV7-9	CASSLGLAGVSAGDTQYF	TGTGCCAGCAGCTTAGGACTAGCGGGAGTCAGTGCAGGCGATACGCAGTATTTT
NA	NA	TRBJ1-1	TRBV27	CASSLFPGARVGAFF	TGTGCCAGCAGTTTATTTCCGGGAGCAAGGGTTGGTGCTTTCTTT
many	TRBD1	TRBJ2-2	TRBV5-1	CASSSGTEGTGELFF	TGCGCCAGCAGCTCCGGGACAGAAGGAACCGGGGAGCTGTTTTTT
NA	NA	TRBJ2-7	TRBV7-9	CATQSYYEQYF	TGTGCCACCCAGAGCTACTACGAGCAGTACTTC
few	TRBD1	TRBJ1-1	TRBV7-3	CASSRGTGRTEAFF	TGTGCCAGCAGCCGAGGGACAGGGAGAACTGAAGCTTTCTTT
NA	NA	TRBJ1-2	TRBV14	CASSQSDGLWGYTF	TGTGCCAGCAGCCAATCGGACGGTTTGTGGGGCTACACCTTC
NA	TRBD1	TRBJ2-7	TRBV5-4	CASSPGGRGLGGNYEQYF	TGTGCCAGCAGCCCCGGGGGCAGGGGGCTTGGCGGGAACTACGAGCAGTACTTC
NA	NA	TRBJ2-1	TRBV7-8	CASSYDVGREQFF	TGTGCCAGCAGCTACGACGTGGGTAGGGAGCAGTTCTTC
NA	TRBD1	TRBJ1-5	TRBV28	CASSTPPTGGYQPQHF	TGTGCCAGCAGCACACCCCCGACAGGGGGTTATCAGCCCCAGCATTTT
few	NA	TRBJ2-7	TRBV6-5	CASSRDFSSYEQYF	TGTGCCAGCAGCAGGGACTTTAGCTCCTACGAGCAGTACTTC
NA	NA	TRBJ2-7	TRBV15	CATSRAREGYEQYF	TGTGCCACCAGCAGAGCCAGGGAAGGCTACGAGCAGTACTTC
NA	TRBD2	TRBJ2-2	TRBV29-1	CSPAGGSGTGELFF	TGCAGCCCAGCGGGAGGGTCGGGGACCGGGGAGCTGTTTTTT
NA	NA	TRBJ2-5	TRBV30	CAWGRGLLQETQYF	TGTGCCTGGGGGCGGGGCCTACTCCAAGAGACCCAGTACTTC
NA	TRBD2	TRBJ2-1	TRBV11-2	CASSLLMGLAVYNEQFF	TGTGCCAGCAGCCTACTGATGGGACTAGCGGTCTACAATGAGCAGTTCTTC
NA	NA	TRBJ1-5	TRBV6-1	CASMQQVNQPQHF	TGTGCCAGCATGCAGCAGGTTAATCAGCCCCAGCATTTT
few	NA	TRBJ2-3	TRBV5-1	CASSLEGRTTDTQYF	TGCGCCAGCAGCTTGGAGGGCAGAACCACAGATACGCAGTATTTT
NA	TRBD2	TRBJ2-5	TRBV27	CASSLTGLAGQETQYF	TGTGCCAGCAGTCTAACCGGACTAGCGGGACAAGAGACCCAGTACTTC
NA	TRBD2	TRBJ2-5	TRBV5-1	CASSWPLAGGAQETQYF	TGCGCCAGCAGCTGGCCTTTAGCGGGAGGCGCACAAGAGACCCAGTACTTC
few	NA	TRBJ1-1	TRBV29-1	CSVSQGDTEAFF	TGCAGCGTGTCACAGGGTGACACTGAAGCTTTCTTT
NA	NA	TRBJ1-2	TRBV28	CASTLSGTKGYTF	TGTGCCAGCACCCTTTCCGGGACTAAGGGCTACACCTTC
NA	NA	TRBJ2-6	TRBV6-1	CAGTASGANVLTF	TGTGCGGGTACAGCCTCTGGGGCCAACGTCCTGACTTTC
NA	NA	TRBJ2-6	TRBV7-2	CASSQQLTGANVLTF	TGTGCCAGCAGCCAACAACTCACTGGGGCCAACGTCCTGACTTTC
NA	TRBD2	TRBJ2-1	TRBV30	CAWTTQGLAGAREQFF	TGTGCCTGGACAACCCAGGGACTAGCGGGAGCTCGAGAGCAGTTCTTC
once	TRBD1	TRBJ2-3	TRBV15	CATSRDRGQGTDTQYF	TGTGCCACCAGCAGAGATAGGGGACAGGGAACAGATACGCAGTATTTT